These T cell receptor beta chains were read from a single sample in a study of blood T cells in healthy people across ages. In TCRdb, the 5' RACE reads were re-called with MiXCR into one record per CDR3 protein. The sample has approximately 1,100,000 distinct CDR3 sequences; more than 35% are singletons. Specimen: blood. Receptor source: a woman aged 60-75 years in good health. Both conserved end residues are part of each CDR3. D genes are given only for firm matches. Part of the rows lack a size; the others show once, few, many or a class for expanded clones.

-	-	TRBV7-2	TRBJ2-3	16	TGTGCCAGCAGCTTACGAACGGGAGATCGGACAGATACGCAGTATTTT	CASSLRTGDRTDTQYF
-	-	TRBV29-1	TRBJ2-5	12	TGCAGCGTTCGGTACCCAACGGGGACCCAGTACTTC	CSVRYPTGTQYF
few	TRBD2	TRBV20-1	TRBJ2-1	15	TGCAGTGCTAGTCGGCTAGCGGGAGACTACAATGAGCAGTTCTTC	CSASRLAGDYNEQFF
-	-	TRBV3-1	TRBJ2-3	17	TGTGCCAGCAGCCACCAACGGGGTGGGACGAGCACAGATACGCAGTATTTT	CASSHQRGGTSTDTQYF
-	-	TRBV4-1	TRBJ1-2	13	TGCGCCAGCAGCCAAGATGGACGCTATGGCTACACCTTC	CASSQDGRYGYTF
-	-	TRBV7-8	TRBJ2-1	14	TGTGCCAGCAGCTTAGCCCCGTATCGGGATGAGCAGTTCTTC	CASSLAPYRDEQFF
-	TRBD1	TRBV20-1	TRBJ1-4	13	TGCAGTGCTGGACAGGGGATGGGTGAAAAACTGTTTTTT	CSAGQGMGEKLFF
-	-	TRBV21-1	TRBJ1-2	16	TGTGCCAGCAGCCCTCCTACTGGACAGATGGAGTCTGGCTACACCTTC	CASSPPTGQMESGYTF
few	TRBD2	TRBV27	TRBJ2-1	14	TGTGCCAGCAGTACGACTAGCGAGGGCAATGAGCAGTTCTTC	CASSTTSEGNEQFF
-	TRBD1	TRBV6-2/TRBV6-3	TRBJ1-2	15	TGTGCCAGCAGCCGTGGGGACAGAATTTTCTATGGCTACACCTTC	CASSRGDRIFYGYTF
-	TRBD1	TRBV6-5	TRBJ1-6	14	TGTGCCAGCACCCGACAGGGTTTAATTTCACCCCTCCACTTT	CASTRQGLISPLHF
few	TRBD2	TRBV5-1	TRBJ2-7	16	TGCGCCAGCAGCTTTATTGGTGGGACTAGCGCCTACGAGCAGTACTTC	CASSFIGGTSAYEQYF
-	TRBD1	TRBV7-9	TRBJ2-2	15	TGTGCCAGCAGCTCAGACAGGGAATGGGCCGGGGAGCTGTTTTTT	CASSSDREWAGELFF
-	TRBD2	TRBV27	TRBJ2-7	16	TGTGCCAGCAGTTTCTCGACTAGCGGGATCGTCGACGAGCAGTACTTC	CASSFSTSGIVDEQYF
few	TRBD1	TRBV6-5	TRBJ1-5	18	TGTGCCAGCAGTTACCTTCATACCGGGACAGGTAGCAATCAGCCCCAGCATTTT	CASSYLHTGTGSNQPQHF
-	-	TRBV6-2/TRBV6-3	TRBJ2-7	16	TGTGCCAGCAGTTACTCAAGTGACACATTGACCTACGAGCAGTACTTC	CASSYSSDTLTYEQYF
few	-	TRBV7-3	TRBJ2-3	13	TGTGCCAGCAGCTTAACCCTTCGGGATACGCAGTATTTT	CASSLTLRDTQYF
-	-	TRBV7-9	TRBJ2-1	16	TGTGCCAGCAGCCAAGACGGGACACGCTCCTACAATGAGCAGTTCTTC	CASSQDGTRSYNEQFF
few	-	TRBV20-1	TRBJ2-7	13	TGCAGTGCTAGAGGGAGGAATACCTACGAGCAGTACTTC	CSARGRNTYEQYF
few	TRBD2	TRBV7-3	TRBJ2-7	15	TGTGCCAGCAGCGAGGTAGCGGGAGCTGGCTACGAGCAGTACTTC	CASSEVAGAGYEQYF
few	TRBD2	TRBV6-5	TRBJ2-1	15	TGTGCCAGCAGGAACAGCGGGGCTTCCTACAATGAGCAGTTCTTC	CASRNSGASYNEQFF
few	-	TRBV28	TRBJ1-2	16	TGTGCCAGCAGTTTTAGCAGGACCATCCTTAACTATGGCTACACCTTC	CASSFSRTILNYGYTF
few	TRBD2	TRBV5-1	TRBJ2-1	14	TGCGCCAGCTCGGGGGGAGACGCTACCAATGAGCAGTTCTTC	CASSGGDATNEQFF
-	-	TRBV28	TRBJ2-5	13	TGTGCCAGCAACGTCGACATGGAAGAGACCCAGTACTTC	CASNVDMEETQYF
few	-	TRBV11-2	TRBJ2-1	16	TGTGCCAGCAGCTTTGCTTTGAGCGTTCCCTACAATGAGCAGTTCTTC	CASSFALSVPYNEQFF
-	TRBD1	TRBV4-2	TRBJ2-3	11	TGTGCCGGAGGGACAGGAGATACGCAGTATTTT	CAGGTGDTQYF
-	-	TRBV5-5	TRBJ2-5	13	TGTGCCAGCAGCTTAAGACTTATAGAGACCCAGTACTTC	CASSLRLIETQYF
-	TRBD1	TRBV10-3	TRBJ1-1	14	TGTGCCATCAGGAGGGACAGCGTGAACACTGAAGCTTTCTTT	CAIRRDSVNTEAFF
-	-	TRBV15	TRBJ2-7	15	TGTGCCACCGGCAGGACACACCGGGGTGGCGACGAGCAGTACTTC	CATGRTHRGGDEQYF
-	-	TRBV27	TRBJ2-1	13	TGTGCCAGCAGCCTGGACGGCTCGGGGACCCAGTTCTTC	CASSLDGSGTQFF
-	-	TRBV14	TRBJ2-1	13	TGTGCCAGCAGCCCGATTGATAGGGGTGAGCAGTTCTTC	CASSPIDRGEQFF
-	-	TRBV20-1	TRBJ2-3	13	TGCAGTGCTAGAGCGCCCCCCGAGATCGCGCAGTATTTT	CSARAPPEIAQYF